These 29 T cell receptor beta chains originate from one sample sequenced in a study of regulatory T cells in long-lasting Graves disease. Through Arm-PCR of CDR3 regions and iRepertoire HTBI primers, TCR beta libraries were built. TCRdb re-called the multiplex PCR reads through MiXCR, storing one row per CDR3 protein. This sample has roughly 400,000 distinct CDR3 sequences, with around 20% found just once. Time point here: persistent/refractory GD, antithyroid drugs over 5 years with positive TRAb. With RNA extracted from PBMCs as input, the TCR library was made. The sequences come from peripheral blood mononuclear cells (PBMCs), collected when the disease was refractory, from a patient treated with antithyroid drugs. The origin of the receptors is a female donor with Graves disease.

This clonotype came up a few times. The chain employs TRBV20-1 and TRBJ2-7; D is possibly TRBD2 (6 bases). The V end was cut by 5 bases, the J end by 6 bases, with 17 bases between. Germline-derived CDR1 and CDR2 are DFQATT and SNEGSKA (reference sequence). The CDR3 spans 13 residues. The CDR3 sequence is CSAPSRERGEQYF. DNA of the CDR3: TGCAGTGCTCCCTCTCGGGAGCGTGGCGAGCAGTACTTC.

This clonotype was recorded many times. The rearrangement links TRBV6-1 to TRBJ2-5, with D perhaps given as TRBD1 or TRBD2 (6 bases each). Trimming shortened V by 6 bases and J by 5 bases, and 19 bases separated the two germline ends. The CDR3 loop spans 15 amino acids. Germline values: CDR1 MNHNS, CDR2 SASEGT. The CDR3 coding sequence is TGTGCCAGCAGAGAAAAGGGGGGCAGTGGGGAGACCCAGTACTTC. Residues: CASREKGGSGETQYF.

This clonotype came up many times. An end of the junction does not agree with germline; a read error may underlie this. The CDR3 DNA follows: TGTGCCAGCAGTCTGGCAGGCCGCGAGGACTTC. As protein: CASSLAGREDF. This chain links TRBV28 with TRBJ2-7; D is unresolved. This CDR3 contains 11 residues. Germline V lookup: CDR1 MDHEN, CDR2 SYDVKM.

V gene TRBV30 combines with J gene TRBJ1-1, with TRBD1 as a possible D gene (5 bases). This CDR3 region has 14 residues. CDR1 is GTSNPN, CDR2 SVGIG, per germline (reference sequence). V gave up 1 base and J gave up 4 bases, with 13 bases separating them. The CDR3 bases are TGTGCCTGGAGTGAAGGGGTCTGGACCACTGAAGCTTTCTTT. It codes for CAWSEGVWTTEAFF.

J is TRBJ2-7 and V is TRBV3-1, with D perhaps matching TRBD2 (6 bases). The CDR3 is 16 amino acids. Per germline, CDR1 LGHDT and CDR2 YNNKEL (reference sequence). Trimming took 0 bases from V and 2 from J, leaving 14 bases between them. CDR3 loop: CASSQDFADYTYEQYF. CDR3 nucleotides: TGTGCCAGCAGCCAAGATTTTGCGGACTATACCTACGAGCAGTACTTC.

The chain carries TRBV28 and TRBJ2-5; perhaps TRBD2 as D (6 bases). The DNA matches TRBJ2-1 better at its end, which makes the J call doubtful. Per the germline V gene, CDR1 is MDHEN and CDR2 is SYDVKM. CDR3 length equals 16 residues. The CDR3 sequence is CASSQYSGVGYNEQFF. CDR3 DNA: TGTGCCAGCAGTCAATATAGCGGAGTGGGATACAATGAGCAGTTCTTC.

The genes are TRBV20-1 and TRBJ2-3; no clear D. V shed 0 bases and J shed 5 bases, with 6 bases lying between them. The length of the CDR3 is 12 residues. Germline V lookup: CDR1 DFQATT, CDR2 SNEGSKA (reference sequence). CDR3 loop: CSAREPRDTQYF. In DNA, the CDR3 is TGCAGTGCTAGAGAACCCAGAGATACGCAGTATTTT.

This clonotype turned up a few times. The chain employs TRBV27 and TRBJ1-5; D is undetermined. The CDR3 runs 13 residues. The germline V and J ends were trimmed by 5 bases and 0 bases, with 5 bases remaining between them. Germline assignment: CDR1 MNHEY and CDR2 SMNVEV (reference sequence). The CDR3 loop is CASSRYSNQPQHF. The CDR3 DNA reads TGTGCCAGCAGTAGATATAGCAATCAGCCCCAGCATTTT.

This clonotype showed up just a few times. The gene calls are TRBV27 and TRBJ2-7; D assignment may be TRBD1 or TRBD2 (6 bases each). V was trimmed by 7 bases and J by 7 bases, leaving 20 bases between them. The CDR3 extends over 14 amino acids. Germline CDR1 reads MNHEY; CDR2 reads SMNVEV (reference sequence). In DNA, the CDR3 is TGTGCCAGCACCCCCGGAGGGGGGTTAGGAGAGCAGTACTTC. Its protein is CASTPGGGLGEQYF.

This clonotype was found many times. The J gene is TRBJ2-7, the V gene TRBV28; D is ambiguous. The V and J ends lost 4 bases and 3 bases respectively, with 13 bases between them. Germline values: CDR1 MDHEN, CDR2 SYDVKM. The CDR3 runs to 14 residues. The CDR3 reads CASSSMDGYYEQYF. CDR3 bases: TGTGCCAGCAGTTCGATGGACGGATACTACGAGCAGTACTTC.

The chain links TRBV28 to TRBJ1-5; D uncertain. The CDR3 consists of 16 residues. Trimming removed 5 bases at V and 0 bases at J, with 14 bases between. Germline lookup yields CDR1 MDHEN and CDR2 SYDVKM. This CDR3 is CASSPLPYHSNQPQHF. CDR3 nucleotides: TGTGCCAGCAGTCCGCTTCCATACCATAGCAATCAGCCCCAGCATTTT.

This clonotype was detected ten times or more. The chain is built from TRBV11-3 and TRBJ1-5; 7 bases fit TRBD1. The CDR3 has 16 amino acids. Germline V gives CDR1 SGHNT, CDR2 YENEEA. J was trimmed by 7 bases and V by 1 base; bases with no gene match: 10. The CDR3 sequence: CASSLGDTGVWQPQHF. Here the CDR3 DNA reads TGTGCCAGCAGCTTAGGAGATACAGGGGTATGGCAGCCCCAGCATTTT.

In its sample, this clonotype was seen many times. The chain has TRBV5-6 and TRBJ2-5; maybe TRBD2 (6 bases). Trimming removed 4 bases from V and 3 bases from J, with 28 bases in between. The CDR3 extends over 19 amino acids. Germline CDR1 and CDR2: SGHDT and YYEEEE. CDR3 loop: CASSPLGVVLRLGEETQYF. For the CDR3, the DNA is TGTGCCAGCAGCCCCTTGGGGGTAGTTCTCCGACTAGGGGAAGAGACCCAGTACTTC.

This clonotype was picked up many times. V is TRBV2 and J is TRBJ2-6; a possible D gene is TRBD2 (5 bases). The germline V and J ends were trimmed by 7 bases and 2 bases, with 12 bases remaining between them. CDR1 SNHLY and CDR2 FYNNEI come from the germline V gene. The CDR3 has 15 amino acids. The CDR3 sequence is CASTFEGTGANVLTF. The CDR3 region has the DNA TGTGCCAGCACCTTTGAGGGTACTGGGGCCAACGTCCTGACTTTC.

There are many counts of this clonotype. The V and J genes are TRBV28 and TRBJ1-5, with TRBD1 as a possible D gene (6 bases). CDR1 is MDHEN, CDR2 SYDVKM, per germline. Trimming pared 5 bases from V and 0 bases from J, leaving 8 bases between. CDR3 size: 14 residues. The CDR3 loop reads CASSAGHSNQPQHF. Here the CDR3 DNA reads TGTGCCAGCAGTGCGGGACATAGCAATCAGCCCCAGCATTTT.

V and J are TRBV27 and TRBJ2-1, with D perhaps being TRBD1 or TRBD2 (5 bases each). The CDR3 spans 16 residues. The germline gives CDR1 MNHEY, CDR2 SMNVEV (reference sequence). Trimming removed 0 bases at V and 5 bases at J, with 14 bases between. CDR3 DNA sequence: TGTGCCAGCAGTTTATCCCCGGGGCTTAATAACAATGAGCAGTTCTTC. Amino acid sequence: CASSLSPGLNNNEQFF.

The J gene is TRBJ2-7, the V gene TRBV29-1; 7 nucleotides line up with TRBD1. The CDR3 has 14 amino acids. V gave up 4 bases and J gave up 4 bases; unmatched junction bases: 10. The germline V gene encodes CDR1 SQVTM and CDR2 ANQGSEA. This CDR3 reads CSVGVRDREYEQYF. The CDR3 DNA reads TGCAGCGTTGGGGTCCGGGACAGAGAATACGAGCAGTACTTC.

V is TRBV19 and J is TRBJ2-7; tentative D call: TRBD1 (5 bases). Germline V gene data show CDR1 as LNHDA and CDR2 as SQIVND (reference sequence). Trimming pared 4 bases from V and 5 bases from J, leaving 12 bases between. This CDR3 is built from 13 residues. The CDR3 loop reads CASSRQSGDEQYF. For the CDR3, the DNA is TGTGCCAGTAGTAGACAGTCTGGGGACGAGCAGTACTTC.

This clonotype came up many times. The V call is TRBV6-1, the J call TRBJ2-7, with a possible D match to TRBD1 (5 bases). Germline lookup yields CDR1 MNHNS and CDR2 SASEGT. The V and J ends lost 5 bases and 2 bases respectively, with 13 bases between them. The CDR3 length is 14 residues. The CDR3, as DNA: TGTGCCAGCAGTCAAGGGGCGAGTGCCTACGAGCAGTACTTC. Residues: CASSQGASAYEQYF.

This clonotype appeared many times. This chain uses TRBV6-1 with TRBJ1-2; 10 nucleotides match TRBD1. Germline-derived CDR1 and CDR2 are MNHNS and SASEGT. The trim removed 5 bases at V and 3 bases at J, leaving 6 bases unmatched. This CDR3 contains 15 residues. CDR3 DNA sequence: TGTGCCAGCAGTCCGTTGACAGGGGGCGACTATGGCTACACCTTC. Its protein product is CASSPLTGGDYGYTF.

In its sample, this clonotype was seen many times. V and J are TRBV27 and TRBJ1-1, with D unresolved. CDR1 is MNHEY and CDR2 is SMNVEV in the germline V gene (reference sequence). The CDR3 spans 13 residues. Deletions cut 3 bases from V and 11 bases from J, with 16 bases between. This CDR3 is CASSFGPPSRAFF. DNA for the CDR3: TGTGCCAGCAGTTTCGGCCCCCCCAGCAGGGCTTTCTTT.

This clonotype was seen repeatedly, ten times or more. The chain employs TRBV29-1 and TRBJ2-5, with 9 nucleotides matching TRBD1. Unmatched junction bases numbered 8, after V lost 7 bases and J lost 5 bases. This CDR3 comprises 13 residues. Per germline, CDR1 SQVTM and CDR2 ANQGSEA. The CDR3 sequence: CSEGTGNDETQYF. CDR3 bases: TGCAGCGAGGGGACAGGGAATGACGAGACCCAGTACTTC.

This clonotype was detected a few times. The CDR3, as DNA: TGTGCCAGCAGCTTAATCAGTTTCTCGGAGACCCAGTACTTC. It yields the protein CASSLISFSETQYF. This chain connects TRBV7-9 to TRBJ2-5; D ambiguous. V lost 2 bases, J lost 5 bases, and 12 bases lay in between. This CDR3 is 14 amino acids long. Germline V CDR1 and CDR2: SEHNR, FQNEAQ (reference sequence). The variable domain in full, with the rest retrieved from reference TRBV7-9 and TRBJ2-5, is DTGVSQNPRHKITKRGQNVTFRCDPISEHNRLYWYRQTLGQGPEFLTYFQNEAQLEKSRLLSDRFSAERPKGSFSTLEIQRTEQGDSAMYLCASSLISFSETQYFGPGTRLLVL.

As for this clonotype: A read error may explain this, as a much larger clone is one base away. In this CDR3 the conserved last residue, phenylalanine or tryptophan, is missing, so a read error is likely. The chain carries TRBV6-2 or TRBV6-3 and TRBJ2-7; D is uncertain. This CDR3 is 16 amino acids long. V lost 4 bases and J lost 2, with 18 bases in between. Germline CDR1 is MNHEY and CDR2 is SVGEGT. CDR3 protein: CASSSPAVGKTYEQYL. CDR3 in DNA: TGTGCCAGCAGTTCCCCCGCGGTGGGCAAGACCTACGAGCAGTACCTC.

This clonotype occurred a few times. CDR3 protein: CASSLVLAGVPSGANVLTF. The CDR3 DNA reads TGTGCCAGCAGCTTAGTTCTAGCGGGGGTCCCCTCTGGGGCCAACGTCCTGACTTTC. The chain combines TRBV7-8 with TRBJ2-6; TRBD2 matches 10 bases. The junction had 6 bases not matched to a gene; V was cut back by 1 base and J by 0 bases. CDR3 size: 19 residues. Per germline, CDR1 SGHVS and CDR2 FQNEAQ.

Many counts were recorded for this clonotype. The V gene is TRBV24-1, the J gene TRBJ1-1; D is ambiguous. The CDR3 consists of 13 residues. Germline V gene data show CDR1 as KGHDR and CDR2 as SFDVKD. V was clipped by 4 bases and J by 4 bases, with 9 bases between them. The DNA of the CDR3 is TGTGCCACCAGTGAGGGCGTGGGCACTGAAGCTTTCTTT. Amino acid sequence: CATSEGVGTEAFF.

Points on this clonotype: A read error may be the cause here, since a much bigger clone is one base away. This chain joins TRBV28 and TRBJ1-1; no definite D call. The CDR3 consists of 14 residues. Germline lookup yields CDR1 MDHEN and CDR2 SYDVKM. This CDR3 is CAGSLWATNTEAFF. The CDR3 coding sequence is TGTGCCGGCAGCTTATGGGCAACGAACACTGAAGCTTTCTTT.

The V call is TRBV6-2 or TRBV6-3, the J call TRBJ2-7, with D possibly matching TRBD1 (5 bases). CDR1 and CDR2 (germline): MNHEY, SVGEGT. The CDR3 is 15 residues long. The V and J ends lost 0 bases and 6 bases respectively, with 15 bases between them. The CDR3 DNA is TGTGCCAGCAGTTACTCAATCGACAGCTCGGGCGAGCAGTACTTC. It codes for CASSYSIDSSGEQYF.

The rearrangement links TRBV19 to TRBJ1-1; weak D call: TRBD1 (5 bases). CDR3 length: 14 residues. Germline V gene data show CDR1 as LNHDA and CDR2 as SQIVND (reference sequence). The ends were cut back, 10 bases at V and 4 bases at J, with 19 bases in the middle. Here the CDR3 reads CATGAATWGTEAFF. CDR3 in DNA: TGTGCCACTGGGGCGGCCACCTGGGGCACTGAAGCTTTCTTT.